This T cell receptor (beta chain) appears in the sequencing data of a study of cytomegalovirus exposure and HLA in healthy donors. Trimming removed 6 bases from V and 5 bases from J, with 7 bases in between. The germline V gene has CDR1 SGHDN and CDR2 FVKESK. The CDR3 consists of 11 residues. Amplification used 60 Vbeta primers and 13 Jbeta primers. Clones were sequenced by immunoSEQ multiplex PCR, and TCRdb holds only the in-frame ones, with some missing. The top ten clones hold around 5.1% of a sample with approximately 100,000 clones, 70% to 80% of them seen once. This sequence was found in a female donor in good health and CMV-seropositive. Specimen: PBMCs. The chain uses TRBV14 and TRBJ2-5; no clear D. As DNA, the CDR3 is TGTGCCAGCAGTCCAGGTGAGACCCAGTACTTC. This sequence encodes CASSPGETQYF.